These 15 T cell receptor beta chains were sequenced from one sample in a study of control samples from healthy donors and cancer patients. Method: immunoSEQ multiplex PCR; TCRdb's copy keeps in-frame clones and lacks some. This repertoire shows about 160,000 clones, approximately 90% found once; its top ten account for around 12%. The material sequenced was blood. Receptor source: a man between 25 and 39 years old in good health.

This clone occurred a few times. The chain employs TRBV5-1 and TRBJ2-7, with TRBD2 matching 7 bases. V lost 0 bases to trimming and J lost 3 bases; unmatched junction nucleotides: 6. Germline CDR1 SGHRS, CDR2 YFSETQ. The CDR3 totals 15 residues. CDR3 nucleotides: TGCGCCAGCAGCTTGGTTCGACTAGCTCGCTACGAGCAGTACTTC. Encoded protein: CASSLVRLARYEQYF.

V gene TRBV5-4 combines with J gene TRBJ2-3; 12 nucleotides agree with TRBD2. CDR1 is SGHNT, CDR2 YYREEE, per germline (reference sequence). With V trimmed by 4 bases and J by 0 bases, 6 bases remained unmatched. This CDR3 spans 17 amino acids. The CDR3 DNA reads as TGTGCCAGCAGCCAGAAACTAGCGGGAGGCAGCACAGATACGCAGTATTTT. Translation gives CASSQKLAGGSTDTQYF.

This clone was detected only once. The sample contains more than one DNA sequence encoding this CDR3. The CDR3 is CASSRGQQETQYF. CDR3 in DNA: TGTGCCAGCTCCCGCGGACAGCAAGAGACCCAGTACTTC. V gene TRBV18 combines with J gene TRBJ2-5, with a weak D call TRBD1 (6 bases). V lost 6 bases, J lost 2 bases, and 10 bases lay in between. Per germline, CDR1 KGHSH and CDR2 LQKENI. The CDR3 is made up of 13 amino acids.

The chain uses TRBV19 and TRBJ1-5, with no clear D. Trimming removed 7 bases at V and 1 base at J, with 8 bases between. Germline assignment: CDR1 LNHDA and CDR2 SQIVND (reference sequence). The CDR3 is 13 amino acids. The CDR3 protein is CASKEDSNQPQHF. The DNA of the CDR3 is TGTGCCAGTAAGGAGGACAGCAATCAGCCCCAGCATTTT.

The chain uses TRBV5-1 and TRBJ2-3; D gene ambiguous. Trimming removed 0 bases at V and 6 bases at J, with 11 bases between. From germline, CDR1 is SGHRS and CDR2 YFSETQ. The CDR3 length is 14 residues. The CDR3 sequence: CASSLAQPRDTQYF. The CDR3 DNA reads as TGCGCCAGCAGCTTGGCGCAGCCTCGGGATACGCAGTATTTT.

The V gene is TRBV30, the J gene TRBJ1-5; possible D gene TRBD1, 5 bases. V was clipped by 2 bases and J by 5 bases, with 19 bases between them. The CDR3 runs to 16 residues. Per the germline V gene, CDR1 is GTSNPN and CDR2 is SVGIG (reference sequence). CDR3 in amino acids: CAWSRPLRVGDQPQHF. The CDR3, as DNA: TGTGCCTGGAGTCGACCACTCAGGGTCGGGGATCAGCCCCAGCATTTT.

V gene TRBV28 combines with J gene TRBJ1-1; D might be TRBD1 (5 bases). Germline assignment: CDR1 MDHEN and CDR2 SYDVKM. V was clipped by 6 bases and J by 2 bases, with 19 bases between them. This CDR3 contains 16 residues. This CDR3 is CASSRKGFWGNTEAFF. In DNA, the CDR3 is TGTGCCAGCAGCCGGAAGGGGTTTTGGGGAAACACTGAAGCTTTCTTT.

V usage is TRBV28 and J usage is TRBJ1-5, with no clear D. This CDR3 has 15 amino acids. Germline loops: CDR1 MDHEN, CDR2 SYDVKM. Trimming pared 4 bases from V and 2 bases from J, leaving 12 bases between. CDR3 residues: CASSSPAFGNQPQHF. The CDR3, as DNA: TGTGCCAGCAGTTCCCCAGCGTTTGGCAATCAGCCCCAGCATTTT.

The chain couples TRBV5-1 to TRBJ2-1; D not certain. Trimming left V 3 bases short and J 8 bases short, with 12 bases between. The CDR3 contains 13 residues. The germline V gene has CDR1 SGHRS and CDR2 YFSETQ. CDR3 nucleotides: TGCGCCAGCAGCTCTCCGCAGTTGGATGAGCAGTTCTTC. Protein sequence: CASSSPQLDEQFF.

The chain carries TRBV6-2 or TRBV6-3 and TRBJ1-6; 8 bases line up with TRBD1. The CDR3 loop spans 17 amino acids. Germline CDR1 reads MNHEY; CDR2 reads SVGEGT. Germline trimming cut 6 bases from V and 5 bases from J; bases unmatched to any gene: 12. This CDR3 is CASSKPLGTGHNSPLHF. As DNA, the CDR3 is TGTGCCAGCAGCAAACCTCTTGGGACAGGACATAATTCACCCCTCCACTTT.

V and J are TRBV2 and TRBJ1-2; the D is unclear. This CDR3 comprises 12 residues. Trimming took off 7 bases at V and 4 bases at J, with 10 bases between the two ends. Germline V gene data show CDR1 as SNHLY and CDR2 as FYNNEI. This CDR3 reads CASNRVSYGYTF. The CDR3 bases are TGTGCCAGCAATCGGGTTAGCTATGGCTACACCTTC.

Comment on this clone: Given a much more abundant clone one base away, this may be a read error. The gene calls are TRBV6-6 and TRBJ1-1; D unclear. This CDR3 comprises 12 residues. V lost 4 bases to trimming and J lost 0 bases, with 3 bases between them. Germline loops: CDR1 MNHNY, CDR2 SVGAGI (reference sequence). CDR3 loop: CASSFLNTEAFF. In DNA, the CDR3 is TGTGCCAGCAGTTTCCTGAACACTGAAGCTTTCTTT.

This clone was counted once. The chain joins TRBV10-3 to TRBJ2-7, with unresolved D. CDR1 ENHRY and CDR2 SYGVKD come from the germline V gene. The CDR3 extends over 15 amino acids. Trimming took 4 bases from V and 3 from J, leaving 16 bases between them. In DNA form, the CDR3 reads TGTGCCATCAGTGTTGGGCAGGCGACCCTCTACGAGCAGTACTTC. This gives the protein CAISVGQATLYEQYF.

CDR3 coding DNA: TGCAGCGTTGGCCTACAGGGGACTGAAGCTTTCTTT. It codes for CSVGLQGTEAFF. The gene calls are TRBV29-1 and TRBJ1-1, with 7 nucleotides matching TRBD1. Looked up from germline, CDR1 is SQVTM and CDR2 is ANQGSEA. The ends lost 4 bases at V and 5 bases at J; junction bases unmatched: 4. This CDR3 is 12 amino acids long.

The chain joins TRBV9 to TRBJ2-7, with 7 bases that match TRBD2. Unmatched junction bases numbered 10, after V lost 3 bases and J lost 7 bases. Germline CDR1 and CDR2: SGDLS and YYNGEE. The CDR3 sequence is 14 residues long. Here the CDR3 DNA reads TGTGCCAGCAGCGCTAGCGGTCTGACGGAAGAGCAGTACTTC. It codes for CASSASGLTEEQYF.